This T cell receptor beta chain originates from a study of T cell responses to AZD1222 COVID-19 vaccine. Study-level information: Second doses that came at about 4 or about 12 weeks were put together.

Produced via immunoSEQ multiplex PCR; TCRdb's table is partial and in-frame only. The table shows over 100,000 clones, with roughly 90% occurring only once. Trimming removed 0 bases from V and 4 bases from J, with 12 bases in between. Germline values: CDR1 LGHNA, CDR2 YSLEER. The CDR3 has 15 residues. To note about this clone: The antigen remains undetermined.

Study-wide points: With dominance at 160-218 and 743-854, vaccine-associated CD4 TCRs spanned spike. Only after the peak T cell response were repertoires sampled.

Sequences were derived from peripheral blood, sampled on day 0 of AZD1222 vaccination. The chain couples TRBV4-3 to TRBJ1-2; maybe TRBD1 (6 bases). The sequence derives from an adult in good health. This chain's CDR3 is CASSQDLGGGYGYTF. CDR3 nucleotides: TGCGCCAGCAGCCAAGATCTGGGAGGGGGCTATGGCTACACCTTC.